These T cell receptor beta chains were read from a single sample in a study of blood T cell repertoires in COVID-19. Sequencing was performed with immunoSEQ multiplex PCR; in TCRdb, only in-frame clones are kept and a portion is missing. The table shows about 480,000 clones, with roughly 88% occurring only once. Sequences were obtained from peripheral blood. These receptors were obtained from a woman in her forties or fifties with COVID-19, enrolled during active disease. The CDR3 runs from the conserved cysteine through the conserved F or W. D genes are given only for firm matches. Size is stated for part of the rows, as once, few or many counts, or as a class when the clone is expanded.

CAWSVVGPVNTEAFF	TGTGCCTGGAGTGTAGTTGGCCCAGTGAACACTGAAGCTTTCTTT	TRBV30	TRBJ1-1	.	.
CASSLVGTPNEKLFF	TGCGCCAGCAGCTTGGTTGGGACTCCCAATGAAAAACTGTTTTTT	TRBV5-1	TRBJ1-4	.	.
CASTLGAGGPNTQYF	TGTGCCAGCACCCTCGGGGCGGGGGGGCCAAATACGCAGTATTTT	TRBV27	TRBJ2-3	.	TRBD2
CSAITGSSSGNTIYF	TGCAGCGCCATAACAGGGTCCAGCTCTGGAAACACCATATATTTT	TRBV29-1	TRBJ1-3	.	.
CASTNPDRLGSPLHF	TGTGCCAGCACCAACCCGGACAGGTTGGGGTCACCCCTCCACTTT	TRBV28	TRBJ1-6	few	TRBD1
CASSHFSAGDHYGYTF	TGTGCCAGCAGCCACTTCTCCGCAGGCGACCACTATGGCTACACCTTC	TRBV7-2	TRBJ1-2	.	.
CASSQSATEAFF	TGCGCCAGCAGTCAATCAGCCACTGAAGCTTTCTTT	TRBV23-1	TRBJ1-1	.	.
CASTDRGSSYNEQFF	TGTGCCAGTACAGACAGGGGGAGCTCCTACAATGAGCAGTTCTTC	TRBV19	TRBJ2-1	.	TRBD1
CASTKGTEAFF	TGTGCCAGCACCAAGGGGACTGAAGCTTTCTTT	TRBV28	TRBJ1-1	.	.
CASRLGTDYTGELFF	TGCGCCAGCCGCTTAGGGACAGACTACACCGGGGAGCTGTTTTTT	TRBV10-2	TRBJ2-2	.	TRBD1
CASTLPSLQGNYGYTF	TGTGCCAGCACCCTGCCAAGTTTACAGGGGAACTATGGCTACACCTTC	TRBV2	TRBJ1-2	.	TRBD1
CASSSQGVRERLLGYTF	TGTGCCAGCAGCTCCCAAGGGGTTCGGGAGAGACTCCTTGGCTACACCTTC	TRBV7-2	TRBJ1-2	.	.
CASSRQGRGATEAFF	TGTGCCAGCAGCCGACAGGGACGGGGTGCCACTGAAGCTTTCTTT	TRBV3-1/TRBV3-2	TRBJ1-1	.	TRBD1
CASSLDRLNTEAFF	TGTGCCAGCAGCTTAGACAGGTTGAACACTGAAGCTTTCTTT	TRBV5-6	TRBJ1-1	once	.
CATGDTTYEQYF	TGTGCCACCGGCGACACCACCTACGAGCAGTACTTC	TRBV6-6	TRBJ2-7	.	.
CASSEDPTSGAYNEQFF	TGTGCCAGCAGTGAAGACCCAACTAGCGGGGCTTACAATGAGCAGTTCTTC	TRBV2	TRBJ2-1	few	TRBD2
CASSRFRTGRLYDGYTF	TGTGCCAGCAGCCGATTCCGGACAGGCCGCCTTTACGATGGCTACACCTTC	TRBV3-1/TRBV3-2	TRBJ1-2	.	TRBD1
CASSFGQNQPQHF	TGTGCCAGCAGTTTCGGACAGAATCAGCCCCAGCATTTT	TRBV12-3/TRBV12-4	TRBJ1-5	.	.
CASSLDLLAGGTDTQYF	TGTGCCAGCAGCTTAGACTTACTAGCGGGGGGAACAGATACGCAGTATTTT	TRBV11-2	TRBJ2-3	.	TRBD2
CASSAAYRGSGSTGELFF	TGTGCCAGCAGCGCAGCCTACAGGGGGAGTGGAAGCACCGGGGAGCTGTTTTTT	TRBV7-2	TRBJ2-2	.	TRBD1
CAWTSGGNFGTDTQYF	TGTGCCTGGACTAGCGGGGGGAACTTTGGCACAGATACGCAGTATTTT	TRBV30	TRBJ2-3	.	TRBD2
CASLGQGWNEQFF	TGTGCCAGCCTAGGACAGGGGTGGAATGAGCAGTTCTTC	TRBV6-5	TRBJ2-1	.	TRBD1
CASSPRNSGANVLTF	TGTGCCAGCAGCCCGCGAAACTCTGGGGCCAACGTCCTGACTTTC	TRBV5-4	TRBJ2-6	.	.
CASSPGQGLAGETQYF	TGCGCCAGCAGCCCGGGACAGGGACTAGCGGGAGAGACCCAGTACTTC	TRBV5-1	TRBJ2-5	.	TRBD2
CASSRDNSPLHF	TGTGCCAGCTCTCGAGATAATTCACCCCTCCACTTT	TRBV7-9	TRBJ1-6	.	.
CASSHPGQAGPEQYF	TGCGCCAGCAGCCACCCGGGACAGGCAGGTCCCGAGCAGTACTTC	TRBV4-1	TRBJ2-7	.	TRBD1
CASSGGQGDGYTF	TGTGCCAGCAGCGGGGGACAGGGCGATGGCTACACCTTC	TRBV5-4	TRBJ1-2	.	TRBD1
CASSPGGPTGGYGYTF	TGTGCCAGCAGCCCCGGCGGACCCACAGGGGGGTATGGCTACACCTTC	TRBV9	TRBJ1-2	.	TRBD1
CSVNTGGAGEQYF	TGCAGCGTCAACACAGGGGGCGCGGGGGAGCAGTACTTC	TRBV29-1	TRBJ2-7	.	TRBD1
CASSPPRGSSYEQYF	TGTGCCAGCAGCCCCCCCAGGGGGTCCTCCTACGAGCAGTACTTC	TRBV11-2	TRBJ2-7	.	TRBD1
CASSQDRVKNIQYF	TGTGCCAGCTCCCAGGACAGGGTAAAAAACATTCAGTACTTC	TRBV18	TRBJ2-4	.	TRBD1
CATSRESEVIGQPQHF	TGTGCCACCAGCAGAGAATCAGAGGTAATCGGTCAGCCCCAGCATTTT	TRBV15	TRBJ1-5	.	.
CASSHSYGQFF	TGTGCCAGCAGCCATAGTTACGGGCAGTTCTTC	TRBV11-2	TRBJ2-1	.	.
CASSFRGASGVQQYF	TGTGCCAGCAGCTTCCGGGGGGCTAGCGGGGTTCAGCAGTACTTC	TRBV11-2	TRBJ2-7	.	TRBD2
CASSPDRVSNGYTF	TGTGCCAGCAGCCCAGACAGGGTTTCGAATGGCTACACCTTC	TRBV11-2	TRBJ1-2	.	TRBD1
CASSPTDGFGGYTF	TGTGCCAGCAGCCCCACCGACGGGTTCGGTGGCTACACCTTC	TRBV4-2	TRBJ1-2	.	.
CASSITTGTVTGELFF	TGTGCCAGTAGTATTACGACAGGGACTGTGACCGGGGAGCTGTTTTTT	TRBV19	TRBJ2-2	.	.
CASSQVDRGYGYTF	TGTGCCAGCAGCCAAGTGGACAGGGGCTATGGCTACACCTTC	TRBV3-1/TRBV3-2	TRBJ1-2	.	TRBD1
CSVGWWVVGASYGYTF	TGCAGCGTTGGCTGGTGGGTGGTGGGCGCCAGCTATGGCTACACCTTC	TRBV29-1	TRBJ1-2	.	.
CASRDDKRGGSYNSPLHF	TGTGCCAGCAGGGATGACAAGAGGGGAGGGTCCTATAATTCACCCCTCCACTTT	TRBV27	TRBJ1-6	.	.
CASSSGQGSVYEQYF	TGTGCCAGCAGTTCAGGACAGGGTAGTGTCTACGAGCAGTACTTC	TRBV27	TRBJ2-7	.	TRBD1
CASGLAGVGSNQPQHF	TGTGCTAGTGGTTTGGCGGGGGTGGGCAGCAATCAGCCCCAGCATTTT	TRBV12-5	TRBJ1-5	.	.
CASSPQGASYEQYF	TGTGCCAGCAGCCCACAGGGGGCGAGCTACGAGCAGTACTTC	TRBV5-4	TRBJ2-7	.	TRBD1
CASSLGDRGQNEQFF	TGTGCCAGCAGTTTAGGGGACAGGGGGCAAAATGAGCAGTTCTTC	TRBV7-9	TRBJ2-1	.	TRBD1
CASSQDNLNTEAFF	TGTGCCAGCAGCCAAGACAACTTGAACACTGAAGCTTTCTTT	TRBV3-1/TRBV3-2	TRBJ1-1	few	.
CAWSVRLGQGQNTEAFF	TGTGCCTGGAGTGTACGGCTCGGACAGGGGCAGAACACTGAAGCTTTCTTT	TRBV30	TRBJ1-1	once	TRBD1
CTRNRDPYEQYF	TGCACCAGAAACAGGGACCCCTACGAGCAGTACTTC	TRBV1	TRBJ2-7	.	.
CASSQPLKGQGARAFF	TGTGCCAGCAGCCAACCCTTAAAAGGTCAGGGGGCGAGAGCTTTCTTT	TRBV4-2	TRBJ1-1	.	TRBD1
CASGSEGSEAFF	TGTGCCAGCGGAAGTGAGGGCTCTGAAGCTTTCTTT	TRBV7-6	TRBJ1-1	.	.
CATSDPTSGDYEQYF	TGTGCCACCAGTGACCCGACTAGCGGGGACTACGAGCAGTACTTC	TRBV24-1	TRBJ2-7	.	TRBD2
CASSPSGGLLKTQYF	TGTGCCAGCAGCCCTAGCGGGGGGCTTTTGAAGACCCAGTACTTC	TRBV14	TRBJ2-5	.	TRBD2
CASSSPYRVNTGELFF	TGTGCCAGCAGCTCCCCCTACAGGGTAAACACCGGGGAGCTGTTTTTT	TRBV7-9	TRBJ2-2	.	.
CASSQRGTGNTIYF	TGTGCCAGCAGCCAGAGGGGGACTGGAAACACCATATATTTT	TRBV6-5	TRBJ1-3	.	.
CASSPPSWTTSTDTQYF	TGTGCCAGCAGCCCTCCCTCCTGGACAACCAGCACAGATACGCAGTATTTT	TRBV13	TRBJ2-3	.	.
CASSSRDRDDQPQHF	TGTGCCAGTAGTAGTCGGGACAGGGATGATCAGCCCCAGCATTTT	TRBV19	TRBJ1-5	.	TRBD1